This T cell receptor (beta chain) was identified during a study of T cells in localized non-small cell lung cancer. This CDR3 comprises 13 residues. V shed 4 bases and J shed 0 bases, with 6 bases lying between them. Germline assignment: CDR1 SGHDN and CDR2 FVKESK. As to this clone: The antigen is undetermined.

The protocol was immunoSEQ multiplex PCR, while the TCRdb copy is restricted to in-frame clones and leaves out a portion. The sample records around 25,000 clones, around 87% being singletons. General study findings and limits: Measurement of T cell clonality placed uninvolved adjacent lung highest, above the level in tumor. Appearance in adjacent lung was seen for a median around 58 of the top 100 tumor clones. A higher density of T cells in blood coincided with extended overall survival. Sequencing was limited to one tumor region, leaving the possibility of heterogeneity open.

The specimen comprised peripheral blood, sampled before any cancer treatment. The chain combines TRBV14 with TRBJ1-1, with unresolved D. The source is a male donor aged 60 or older with stage II squamous cell lung carcinoma. CDR3 bases: TGTGCCAGCAGCCCTTCAATGAACACTGAAGCTTTCTTT. Its translation is CASSPSMNTEAFF.